Following are 26 T cell receptor beta chains from one sample sequenced in a study of blood T cell repertoires in COVID-19 (dated by TCRdb to 2020 to 2021). Libraries came from the immunoSEQ multiplex PCR assay. Not all clones reach the TCRdb copy of this immuneACCESS table, which keeps in-frame sequences only. Checked studies attribute under half of the gap to unresolved V genes and leave the rest unexplained. The table for this sample lists some 100,000 clones; around 90% of them were counted only once. The ten top clones hold about 3.2% of the sample. Specimen: peripheral blood. All receptors come from a woman aged 70-85 years with acute or convalescent COVID-19.

The J gene is TRBJ1-2, the V gene TRBV6-5; 7 nucleotides align to TRBD1. With V trimmed by 0 bases and J by 5 bases, 0 bases remained unmatched. The CDR3 loop spans 13 amino acids. Per germline, CDR1 MNHEY and CDR2 SVGAGI. CDR3 region: CASSYSGQYGYTF. CDR3 DNA sequence: TGTGCCAGCAGTTACTCGGGACAGTATGGCTACACCTTC.

This chain uses TRBV5-1 with TRBJ1-4, with a tentative D call TRBD1 (5 bases). This CDR3 contains 13 residues. CDR1 SGHRS and CDR2 YFSETQ come from the germline V gene. The V end was cut by 1 base, the J end by 7 bases, with 8 bases between. CDR3 bases: TGCGCCAGCAGCTTGTCAGGGTCTGAAAAACTGTTTTTT. Protein product: CASSLSGSEKLFF.

J is TRBJ1-1 and V is TRBV28; maybe TRBD1 (6 bases). The V gene's germline CDR1 is MDHEN and CDR2 SYDVKM. Trimming left V 4 bases short and J 4 bases short, with 16 bases between. CDR3 length: 15 residues. The CDR3 nucleotides read TGTGCCAGCAGTTCACTGCGGGGGCGAAGCACTGAAGCTTTCTTT. Residues: CASSSLRGRSTEAFF.

V and J are TRBV19 and TRBJ2-2; D might be TRBD1 (6 bases). The V end lost 6 bases, the J end lost 2 bases, and 13 bases lay between the germline ends. This CDR3 comprises 15 residues. Germline V gene lookup returns CDR1 LNHDA and CDR2 SQIVND (reference sequence). The CDR3 loop is CASRTGWGNTGELFF. The CDR3 region has the DNA TGTGCCAGTAGAACAGGGTGGGGAAACACCGGGGAGCTGTTTTTT.

The chain links TRBV4-1 to TRBJ1-5, with D possibly being TRBD1 (6 bases). The CDR3 spans 17 residues. Germline CDR1 MGHRA, CDR2 YSYEKL. V was shortened by 4 bases and J by 2 bases, with 18 bases between the two germline ends. The CDR3 bases are TGCGCCAGCAGCCTCGGACAGACGACTTTTGGCAATCAGCCCCAGCATTTT. Its protein is CASSLGQTTFGNQPQHF.

The V gene is TRBV14, the J gene TRBJ2-1; D is perhaps TRBD2 (5 bases). The CDR3 loop spans 13 amino acids. Germline V gives CDR1 SGHDN, CDR2 FVKESK. Trimming removed 7 bases from V and 10 bases from J, with 17 bases in between. The CDR3 DNA is TGTGCCAGCACCCAGTTGGGGTCGGGGGAGCAGTTCTTC. This sequence encodes CASTQLGSGEQFF.

The chain recombines TRBV5-1 with TRBJ2-1, with TRBD1 matching over 7 bases. This CDR3 is 16 amino acids long. The junction had 12 bases not matched to a gene; V was cut back by 2 bases and J by 7 bases. Germline lookup yields CDR1 SGHRS and CDR2 YFSETQ. Here the CDR3 reads CASSLGVSQGRNEQFF. The CDR3 coding sequence is TGCGCCAGCAGCTTAGGTGTGTCACAGGGGCGAAATGAGCAGTTCTTC.

This chain uses TRBV19 with TRBJ1-1; D is possibly TRBD1 (6 bases). Germline V CDR1 and CDR2: LNHDA, SQIVND (reference sequence). The CDR3 is made up of 14 amino acids. Trimming took off 6 bases at V and 1 base at J, with 12 bases between the two ends. CDR3 protein: CASSHRDKNTEAFF. CDR3 nucleotides: TGTGCCAGTAGCCACCGGGACAAGAACACTGAAGCTTTCTTT.

This chain uses TRBV21-1 with TRBJ2-2; TRBD2, the table's D call, lacks a check against the DNA. TRBV21-1 is noted as a pseudogene. The CDR3 length is 17 residues. DNA of the CDR3: TGTGCCAGCAGCAAACGTTCGCTAGCGGCGAACACCGGGGAGCTGTTTTTT. Protein product: CASSKRSLAANTGELFF.

J is TRBJ2-2 and V is TRBV15; D is unclear. The V end was cut by 0 bases, the J end by 7 bases, with 18 bases between. Germline loops: CDR1 LNHNV, CDR2 YYDKDF (reference sequence). This CDR3 has 17 amino acids. In nucleotides, the CDR3 is TGTGCCACCAGCAGAGATCGGGTGGCGGCGACCGGCGGGGAGCTGTTTTTT. This codes for CATSRDRVAATGGELFF.

This clone has only one observation. The chain couples TRBV4-2 to TRBJ1-2; possibly TRBD1 for D (5 bases). The CDR3 has 14 residues. The ends were cut back, 4 bases at V and 7 bases at J, with 16 bases in the middle. Germline CDR1 and CDR2: LGHNA and YNFKEQ. CDR3 bases: TGTGCCAGCAGCCCGGACACAGAATCTCGTGGCTACACCTTC. This sequence encodes CASSPDTESRGYTF.

V is TRBV2 and J is TRBJ1-1, with 7 nucleotides matching TRBD1. CDR3 length equals 15 residues. Losses at the gene ends were 6 bases for V and 8 bases for J; bases not matched to a gene: 15. Germline loops: CDR1 SNHLY, CDR2 FYNNEI. The CDR3: CASRATNHVGQEAFF. CDR3 DNA sequence: TGTGCCAGCAGAGCTACGAACCACGTGGGACAGGAAGCTTTCTTT.

V gene TRBV5-6 combines with J gene TRBJ1-2; possible D gene TRBD1, 5 bases. There are 16 residues in the CDR3. Germline assignment: CDR1 SGHDT and CDR2 YYEEEE. The ends were cut back, 4 bases at V and 2 bases at J, with 18 bases in the middle. Written as DNA, the CDR3 is TGTGCCAGCAGCCAGGGCGTCTCACTTAGAAACTATGGCTACACCTTC. It translates to CASSQGVSLRNYGYTF.

V usage is TRBV29-1 and J usage is TRBJ1-1; D possibly corresponds to TRBD1 (5 bases). With 6 bases removed from V and 2 bases from J, the gap between germline ends came to 19 bases. CDR1 and CDR2 from the germline V gene are SQVTM and ANQGSEA. The CDR3 has 15 residues. The CDR3 loop is CSVLPVRGDNTEAFF. The CDR3 region has the DNA TGCAGCGTCCTCCCGGTGCGGGGGGACAACACTGAAGCTTTCTTT. The full variable domain, completed using reference TRBV29-1 and TRBJ1-1, is SAVISQKPSRDICQRGTSLTIQCQVDSQVTMMFWYRQQPGQSLTLIATANQGSEATYESGFVIDKFPISRPNLTFSTLTVSNMSPEDSSIYLCSVLPVRGDNTEAFFGQGTRLTVV.

V and J are TRBV18 and TRBJ1-4; 7 nucleotides match TRBD1. CDR3 length: 15 amino acids. Unmatched junction bases numbered 7, after V lost 4 bases and J lost 5 bases. CDR1 is KGHSH, CDR2 LQKENI, per germline. The CDR3 loop reads CASSLTGTDNEKLFF. DNA for the CDR3: TGTGCCAGCTCACTTACCGGGACAGACAATGAAAAACTGTTTTTT.

The chain is built from TRBV6-5 and TRBJ1-5; 7 bases match TRBD1. CDR3 size: 16 residues. Per germline, CDR1 MNHEY and CDR2 SVGAGI. Trimming removed 4 bases from V and 1 base from J; junction bases left unmatched: 7. This CDR3 is CASSSRQGVSNQPQHF. The CDR3 coding sequence is TGTGCCAGCAGTTCGCGACAGGGAGTAAGCAATCAGCCCCAGCATTTT.

V and J are TRBV5-1 and TRBJ2-1; 10 positions match TRBD2. The CDR3 is 16 amino acids. Germline CDR1 SGHRS, CDR2 YFSETQ. Trimming cost V 4 bases and J 2 bases; bases outside gene matches: 6. Here the CDR3 DNA reads TGCGCCAGCAGCCCGAGCGGGGGGGTCACCTACAATGAGCAGTTCTTC. This sequence encodes CASSPSGGVTYNEQFF. Full variable domain (missing parts from reference TRBV5-1 and TRBJ2-1): KAGVTQTPRYLIKTRGQQVTLSCSPISGHRSVSWYQQTPGQGLQFLFEYFSETQRNKGNFPGRFSGRQFSNSRSEMNVSTLELGDSALYLCASSPSGGVTYNEQFFGPGTRLTVL.

J is TRBJ2-2 and V is TRBV28; 10 nucleotides agree with TRBD2. This CDR3 comprises 17 residues. Germline V CDR1 and CDR2: MDHEN, SYDVKM. Trimming at V came to 2 bases and at J to 4 bases, leaving 7 bases not matched to a gene. CDR3 DNA: TGTGCCAGCAGTTTACAGCGGGGGGGCCTGGTCACCGGGGAGCTGTTTTTT. Protein sequence: CASSLQRGGLVTGELFF.

The J gene is TRBJ1-6, the V gene TRBV2; possible D gene TRBD1, 5 bases. The CDR3 is 17 amino acids. Trimming cost V 1 base and J 7 bases, with 17 bases left between them. Germline V gene lookup returns CDR1 SNHLY and CDR2 FYNNEI. The CDR3 spells CASSEVGWGLGNSPLHF. In DNA, the CDR3 is TGTGCCAGCAGTGAAGTGGGGTGGGGACTCGGGAATTCACCCCTCCACTTT.

The gene calls are TRBV18 and TRBJ2-1; 10 positions match TRBD2. Germline CDR1 is KGHSH and CDR2 is LQKENI. V lost 6 bases and J lost 4; bases outside the gene matches: 6. The CDR3 is made up of 15 amino acids. The CDR3 DNA is TGTGCCAGCTCTCGCGGACTAGCGGAGTACAATGAGCAGTTCTTC. Translation gives CASSRGLAEYNEQFF.

V usage is TRBV7-2 and J usage is TRBJ2-7, with 13 bases fitting TRBD2. The V gene end was trimmed by 4 bases and the J gene end by 7 bases; junction bases not matched to a gene: 4. Germline CDR1 is SGHTA and CDR2 is FQGNSA. The CDR3 length is 14 residues. The CDR3 loop is CASSWTSGGGEQYF. In DNA form, the CDR3 reads TGTGCCAGCAGCTGGACTAGCGGGGGAGGAGAGCAGTACTTC.

The rearrangement uses TRBV4-2 and TRBJ2-6, with a tentative D call TRBD2 (6 bases). CDR1 LGHNA and CDR2 YNFKEQ come from the germline V gene. Trimming removed 1 base at V and 0 bases at J, with 13 bases between. The CDR3 is 18 residues long. The CDR3 DNA follows: TGTGCCAGCAGCCAAGTAGGAGGGCCGATCTCTGGGGCCAACGTCCTGACTTTC. Translation: CASSQVGGPISGANVLTF.

The CDR3 loop is CASSVRLAGGSSYNEQFF. The CDR3 DNA reads as TGTGCCAGCAGCGTTCGACTAGCGGGGGGGAGCTCCTACAATGAGCAGTTCTTC. The V call is TRBV9, the J call TRBJ2-1; 14 bases are shared with TRBD2. CDR3 size: 18 residues. CDR1 SGDLS and CDR2 YYNGEE come from the germline V gene. V gave up 2 bases and J gave up 0 bases; unmatched junction bases: 4.

This chain links TRBV12-3 or TRBV12-4 with TRBJ2-1; D is ambiguous. The CDR3 is 10 amino acids. Trimming took 6 bases from V and 9 from J, leaving 6 bases between them. CDR3 protein: CASSFVEQFF. In DNA form, the CDR3 reads TGTGCCAGCAGCTTTGTTGAGCAGTTCTTC.

The CDR3 nucleotides are TGTGCCAGCAGCCCTGGATCGGCGGGAGTTATCTACGAGCAGTACTTC. It codes for CASSPGSAGVIYEQYF. The chain carries TRBV5-4 and TRBJ2-7; 7 positions agree with TRBD2. This CDR3 contains 16 residues. Germline V gene sequence: CDR1 SGHNT, CDR2 YYREEE (reference sequence). V lost 4 bases and J lost 3; bases outside the gene matches: 13.

The chain carries TRBV7-9 and TRBJ1-1; D is possibly TRBD1 (6 bases). CDR3 length equals 13 residues. Trimming removed 5 bases at V and 8 bases at J, with 15 bases between. Germline V gene data show CDR1 as SEHNR and CDR2 as FQNEAQ (reference sequence). The CDR3 nucleotides are TGTGCCAGCAGCCACGCGGCCGACAGGGAAGCTTTCTTT. Translating it yields CASSHAADREAFF.